The present entry profiles one T cell receptor beta chain with its context. These data come from a study of shared clonotypes between healthy human individuals. The V gene lost 5 bases and the J gene lost 5 bases, with 12 bases spanning the gap. Per germline, CDR1 SGHVS and CDR2 FNYEAQ. This CDR3 comprises 13 residues. Only in-frame clones appear in the TCRdb table, and some are missing; sequencing was by immunoSEQ multiplex PCR. The sample has over 850,000 clones; roughly 74% are singletons. V usage is TRBV7-6 and J usage is TRBJ2-5, with D perhaps matching TRBD1 (6 bases). This receptor was taken from a man aged 18 to 29 in good health. Some clones in this sample may be carry-over from other donors' samples. The specimen sequenced was memory CD4+ T cells from PBMCs. Subset reported: CD45RA-negative fraction. CDR3: CASSLGARETQYF. CDR3 bases: TGTGCCAGCAGCCTGGGGGCGAGGGAGACCCAGTACTTC. The complete variable domain, with remaining parts taken from reference TRBV7-6 and TRBJ2-5, reads GAGVSQSPRYKVTKRGQDVALRCDPISGHVSLYWYRQALGQGPEFLTYFNYEAQQDKSGLPNDRFSAERPEGSISTLTIQRTEQRDSAMYRCASSLGARETQYFGPGTRLLVL.